This TCR beta chain was recovered during a study of human T cells and chemical hapten exposure. In the original analysis: Counting gave a median of roughly 97,000 TCRs per sample, with values ranging from roughly 23,224 to 700,000. TCRdb called the RACE reads again in MiXCR, with one record for every CDR3 protein. The V and J calls reflect TCRdb's pipeline rather than the authors' work. In the table there are 70,000 to 90,000 distinct CDR3 sequences, less than 14% of which are singletons. This clonotype was seen a handful of times. The CDR3 consists of 14 residues. Trimming took 3 bases from V and 4 from J; bases not matched to a gene: 3. Germline assignment: CDR1 WNHNN and CDR2 SYGVQD (reference sequence). Time point given: patch test 3, about 24 weeks after DPC sensitization. Stated treatment: therapeutic diphenylcyclopropenone sensitization with weekly scalp DPC.

This TCR was recovered from a woman aged 45-60 years with alopecia areata. Some clones in this sample may be carry-over from other donors' samples. Here the sequenced sample was whole blood, taken in connection with sensitization to the hapten diphenylcyclopropenone (DPC). The rearrangement joins TRBV10-1 to TRBJ2-5; 9 bases match TRBD2. For the CDR3, the DNA is TGCGCCAGCAGTGACCCAGCGGGAGGAGAGACCCAGTACTTC. It is translated as CASSDPAGGETQYF.